This passage covers 18 T cell receptor beta chains from one sample sequenced in a study of T-cell reconstitution after alpha-beta-depleted transplantation in children. Preparation of the TCRbeta library used unique molecular identifiers. TCRdb ran MiXCR on the PCR reads and lists one entry per CDR3 protein. The data hold roughly 240,000 distinct CDR3 sequences, with roughly 7.7% observed a single time. The sample in question was PBMCs, mostly from graft donor cells, obtained 180 days after TCRalphabeta/CD19-depleted stem cell transplant. These receptors were taken from a male patient aged 10 to 17 who had a stem cell transplant for acute lymphoblastic leukemia, so the T cells may come from the graft donor.

This clonotype was recorded many times. The rearrangement uses TRBV5-1 and TRBJ2-2; D unclear. The ends were cut back, 2 bases at V and 0 bases at J, with 5 bases in the middle. Germline V gives CDR1 SGHRS, CDR2 YFSETQ. The CDR3 length is 14 residues. CDR3 sequence: CASSFGPNTGELFF. Here the CDR3 DNA reads TGCGCCAGCAGCTTCGGCCCGAACACCGGGGAGCTGTTTTTT.

The table lists this clonotype with a few counts. The gene calls are TRBV5-4 and TRBJ2-2, with D tentatively TRBD1 (7 bases). Germline values: CDR1 SGHNT, CDR2 YYREEE (reference sequence). V lost 5 bases, J lost 5 bases, and 16 bases lay in between. The CDR3 has 15 residues. CDR3 bases: TGTGCCAGCAGTCGCAGGGGGGTAAATACCGGGGAGCTGTTTTTT. Translating gives CASSRRGVNTGELFF.

This clonotype was seen more than once but under ten times. The V call is TRBV11-1, the J call TRBJ1-1; a possible D gene is TRBD1 (6 bases). The CDR3 totals 15 residues. CDR1 SGHAT and CDR2 FQDESV come from the germline V gene (reference sequence). V gave up 1 base and J gave up 0 bases, with 9 bases separating them. This CDR3 is CASSLDRDMNTEAFF. CDR3 nucleotide sequence: TGTGCCAGCAGCTTAGACAGGGATATGAACACTGAAGCTTTCTTT.

This clonotype was picked up many times. The DNA for the CDR3 is TGTGCGGGCTCAGGGGTGGAGACCCAGTACTTC. Translation gives CAGSGVETQYF. The V call is TRBV12-5, the J call TRBJ2-5; tentatively, D is TRBD1 (6 bases). The CDR3 covers 11 residues. Germline CDR1 is LGHNT and CDR2 is FRNRAP.

This clonotype showed up many times. The genes are TRBV27 and TRBJ2-6, with 7 bases lining up with TRBD1. This CDR3 is 16 amino acids long. The germline CDR1 and CDR2 sequences are MNHEY and SMNVEV (reference sequence). V was clipped by 5 bases and J by 4 bases; unmatched bases: 8. CDR3 nucleotide sequence: TGTGCCAGCAGTCTCATACAGGGGACCGGGGCCAACGTCCTGACTTTC. The encoded protein is CASSLIQGTGANVLTF.

There are many counts of this clonotype. This sequence joins TRBV27 and TRBJ1-1, with TRBD1 as a possible D gene (5 bases). Trimming stripped 8 bases from V and 3 bases from J, with 19 bases between. The CDR3 covers 15 residues. Germline CDR1 and CDR2: MNHEY and SMNVEV (reference sequence). The CDR3 DNA sequence: TGTGCCAGCTGGAGAGGGGATATCGGGGACACTGAAGCTTTCTTT. Its translation: CASWRGDIGDTEAFF.

This chain uses TRBV6-5 with TRBJ1-1; 7 bases are shared with TRBD1. Germline V gene lookup returns CDR1 MNHEY and CDR2 SVGAGI. This CDR3 region has 14 residues. V shed 0 bases, J shed 9 bases, and the junction held 7 bases outside the gene matches. CDR3 nucleotide sequence: TGTGCCAGCAGTTACTCAACAGGGGAGAAGAAAGCTTTCTTT. Its translation: CASSYSTGEKKAFF.

Ten or more counts support this clonotype. The V and J genes are TRBV5-1 and TRBJ2-1, with TRBD1 matching 8 bases. CDR1 and CDR2 (germline): SGHRS, YFSETQ. CDR3 length: 16 residues. V lost 3 bases, J lost 6 bases, and 11 bases stayed unmatched. This CDR3 reads CASSSSGTGFLNEQFF. CDR3 bases: TGCGCCAGCAGCTCCTCCGGGACAGGTTTCCTCAATGAGCAGTTCTTC.

This clonotype was seen ten or more times. This rearrangement joins TRBV7-3 to TRBJ2-5; possibly TRBD1 for D (5 bases). The germline V gene encodes CDR1 SGHTA and CDR2 FQGTGA. Trimming shortened V by 5 bases and J by 5 bases, and 12 bases separated the two germline ends. The CDR3 contains 13 residues. CDR3 sequence: CASSRGHHETQYF. The CDR3 nucleotides are TGTGCCAGCAGCAGGGGTCATCACGAGACCCAGTACTTC.

This clonotype was picked up many times. The rearrangement links TRBV29-1 to TRBJ2-2, with 10 positions matching TRBD1. Trimming cost V 1 base and J 6 bases; bases outside gene matches: 8. This CDR3 has 16 residues. Per the germline V gene, CDR1 is SQVTM and CDR2 is ANQGSEA. The DNA of the CDR3 is TGCAGCGTTGAAGGCCCCGACAGGGGGCTCTCCGGGGAGCTGTTTTTT. It translates to CSVEGPDRGLSGELFF.

This clonotype was recorded many times. The chain carries TRBV18 and TRBJ1-5; no firm D call. CDR1 KGHSH and CDR2 LQKENI come from the germline V gene. This CDR3 has 16 amino acids. V gave up 4 bases and J gave up 3 bases, with 16 bases separating them. The CDR3 bases are TGTGCCAGCTCACGCTACTCACGCGAATTCAATCAGCCCCAGCATTTT. It specifies CASSRYSREFNQPQHF.

This clonotype was seen repeatedly, ten times or more. The rearrangement joins TRBV20-1 to TRBJ2-7; TRBD2 matches at 9 bases. The CDR3 has 15 amino acids. The germline CDR1 and CDR2 sequences are DFQATT and SNEGSKA (reference sequence). Trimming removed 2 bases from V and 1 base from J; junction bases left unmatched: 6. CDR3 nucleotides: TGCAGTGCTAGAACAAGACTAGCGGTATCCTACGAGCAGTACTTC. The encoded protein is CSARTRLAVSYEQYF.

This chain uses TRBV18 with TRBJ2-7, with D hard to call. V lost 3 bases, J lost 7 bases, and 7 bases lay in between. The CDR3 totals 11 residues. Germline V lookup: CDR1 KGHSH, CDR2 LQKENI. The CDR3 sequence is CASSPDGEQYF. The CDR3 nucleotides are TGTGCCAGCTCACCCGACGGTGAGCAGTACTTC.

This clonotype was observed at least ten times. The J gene is TRBJ1-1, the V gene TRBV12-2. TRBV12-2 is designated a pseudogene. The CDR3 is 15 amino acids. CDR3 nucleotides: TGTGCAAGTCGCTTAGCGGAAAGGGACCTACATGAAGCTTTCTTT. The encoded protein is CASRLAERDLHEAFF.

This clonotype was seen ten or more times. This chain joins TRBV10-2 and TRBJ1-4; 8 positions match TRBD1. CDR1 WSHSY and CDR2 SAAADI come from the germline V gene. The CDR3 is 14 amino acids. With 0 bases clipped from V and 8 bases from J, the junction kept 2 bases outside the gene matches. The CDR3 region has the DNA TGCGCCAGCAGTGAGTCGGGACAGGAAGAAAAACTGTTTTTT. Amino acids: CASSESGQEEKLFF.

The table lists this clonotype with many counts. V and J are TRBV28 and TRBJ2-7; 8 nucleotides agree with TRBD1. J gave up 7 bases and V 3 bases, and 8 bases lay outside the gene matches. This CDR3 has 14 residues. Per the germline V gene, CDR1 is MDHEN and CDR2 is SYDVKM. Here the CDR3 DNA reads TGTGCCAGCAGTTTGGGCCAGGGGGCGAGTGAGCAGTACTTC. This translates into CASSLGQGASEQYF.

This clonotype has at least ten counts. The chain is built from TRBV2 and TRBJ1-1, with no clear D. The CDR3 is made up of 11 amino acids. Trimming left V 4 bases short and J 10 bases short, with 10 bases between. Germline assignment: CDR1 SNHLY and CDR2 FYNNEI. CDR3 sequence: CASSGSGIAFF. CDR3 nucleotide sequence: TGTGCCAGCAGTGGGTCGGGAATAGCTTTCTTT.

J is TRBJ2-3 and V is TRBV6-5; 10 positions agree with TRBD2. The CDR3 is made up of 15 amino acids. CDR1 is MNHEY, CDR2 SVGAGI, per germline. V dropped 2 bases and J dropped 2; count of bases not matched to a gene: 1. The CDR3: CASSYGLAVTDTQYF. The CDR3 DNA reads TGTGCCAGCAGTTACGGACTAGCGGTCACAGATACGCAGTATTTT.